The following is a T cell receptor (beta chain) sequence with its context. The CDR3 extends over 14 amino acids. The germline V gene has CDR1 SGDLS and CDR2 YYNGEE. V lost 4 bases to trimming and J lost 6 bases, with 15 bases between them. This sample is part of a study of control samples from healthy donors and cancer patients. Data came from immunoSEQ multiplex PCR; TCRdb stores just in-frame clones and leaves some out. Altogether 170,000 or so clones are present, roughly 91% being singletons, with the ten largest covering roughly 1.5%. The genes are TRBV9 and TRBJ2-3; possibly TRBD2 for D (5 bases). Sequenced: blood. The clonotype comes from a man aged 18 to 30 in good health. CDR3 sequence: CASSPRRGADTQYF. Written as DNA, the CDR3 is TGTGCCAGCAGCCCCAGACGGGGAGCTGATACGCAGTATTTT.